These 26 T cell receptor beta chains came from one sample sequenced in a study of cytomegalovirus exposure and HLA in healthy donors. Clones were sequenced by immunoSEQ multiplex PCR, and TCRdb holds only the in-frame ones, with some missing. This table holds 220,000 or so clones, roughly 80% found once. Source material: PBMCs. These receptors were taken from a young woman in good health and CMV-seronegative.

This chain joins TRBV27 and TRBJ2-1, with D tentatively TRBD2 (5 bases). V was shortened by 3 bases and J by 3 bases, with 6 bases between the two germline ends. The CDR3 length is 13 residues. Per the germline V gene, CDR1 is MNHEY and CDR2 is SMNVEV (reference sequence). The CDR3 sequence: CASSLDFYNEQFF. The CDR3 DNA is TGTGCCAGCAGTTTGGACTTCTACAATGAGCAGTTCTTC.

The rearrangement joins TRBV7-9 to TRBJ2-7; TRBD2 agrees at 13 bases. Looked up from germline, CDR1 is SEHNR and CDR2 is FQNEAQ (reference sequence). Trimming removed 5 bases from V and 4 bases from J; junction bases left unmatched: 8. The CDR3 has 16 residues. As DNA, the CDR3 is TGTGCCAGCAGCGCACTCCCGGGACTAGCGGGGTACGAGCAGTACTTC. Its translation is CASSALPGLAGYEQYF.

The chain links TRBV6-1 to TRBJ2-7, with D hard to call. The CDR3 consists of 13 residues. Germline assignment: CDR1 MNHNS and CDR2 SASEGT. Trimming took 6 bases from V and 2 from J, leaving 11 bases between them. The CDR3 here is CASRKSNPYEQYF. The CDR3 region has the DNA TGTGCCAGCAGGAAATCCAACCCCTACGAGCAGTACTTC.

The chain uses TRBV6-5 and TRBJ1-5; no reliable D call. The CDR3 sequence is 13 residues long. Germline V gene lookup returns CDR1 MNHEY and CDR2 SVGAGI. V lost 8 bases and J lost 4, with 12 bases in between. The CDR3 region has the DNA TGTGCCAGCTCCGGGTCGAGGAATCAGCCCCAGCATTTT. Its protein product is CASSGSRNQPQHF.

The chain is built from TRBV12-5 and TRBJ1-2; no definite D call. Germline CDR1 LGHNT, CDR2 FRNRAP. The germline V and J ends were trimmed by 7 bases and 4 bases, with 13 bases remaining between them. This CDR3 is built from 13 residues. CDR3 DNA: TGTGCTAGTGTCACCCGACCCAGCTATGGCTACACCTTC. Translating gives CASVTRPSYGYTF. Full variable domain (outside the CDR3, taken from reference TRBV12-5 and TRBJ1-2): DARVTQTPRHKVTEMGQEVTMRCQPILGHNTVFWYRQTMMQGLELLAYFRNRAPLDDSGMPKDRFSAEMPDATLATLKIQPSEPRDSAVYFCASVTRPSYGYTFGSGTRLTVV.

V gene TRBV27 combines with J gene TRBJ2-7; 7 positions agree with TRBD2. From germline, CDR1 is MNHEY and CDR2 SMNVEV (reference sequence). This CDR3 is 17 amino acids long. V lost 0 bases and J lost 6; bases outside the gene matches: 14. The CDR3 DNA sequence: TGTGCCAGCAGTTTATCGCCCCCTGGCGGGAGCGTCGGCGAGCAGTACTTC. It encodes CASSLSPPGGSVGEQYF.

The V gene is TRBV29-1, the J gene TRBJ2-1; D not resolved. The V end lost 6 bases, the J end lost 10 bases, and 13 bases lay between the germline ends. CDR3 length equals 11 residues. CDR1 and CDR2 (germline): SQVTM, ANQGSEA. CDR3 in DNA: TGCAGCGTCGCATTGGTAGCCGAGCAGTTCTTC. Translating gives CSVALVAEQFF.

The chain uses TRBV15 and TRBJ2-3, with 10 positions matching TRBD2. CDR1 and CDR2 (germline): LNHNV, YYDKDF (reference sequence). The CDR3 runs 17 residues. V lost 0 bases, J lost 5 bases, and 8 bases stayed unmatched. In DNA form, the CDR3 reads TGTGCCACCAGCAGAGATGCAAGGACTAGCGGTTTAGATACGCAGTATTTT. It specifies CATSRDARTSGLDTQYF.

The chain joins TRBV5-1 to TRBJ2-2, with a tentative D call TRBD2 (6 bases). Germline V gene data show CDR1 as SGHRS and CDR2 as YFSETQ. CDR3 length equals 14 residues. With 3 bases removed from V and 7 bases from J, the gap between germline ends came to 13 bases. DNA for the CDR3: TGCGCCAGCAGCTCTTCGGTGGGGGGCGGGGAGCTGTTTTTT. Amino acids: CASSSSVGGGELFF.

This rearrangement joins TRBV7-9 to TRBJ1-3; D is unresolved. Germline V gene lookup returns CDR1 SEHNR and CDR2 FQNEAQ (reference sequence). The CDR3 extends over 14 amino acids. Trimming pared 2 bases from V and 10 bases from J, leaving 15 bases between. The CDR3 region has the DNA TGTGCCAGCAGCTTAATCACCGAGGCACAGACCATATATTTT. This sequence encodes CASSLITEAQTIYF.

The V and J genes are TRBV5-1 and TRBJ2-1; D is possibly TRBD2 (5 bases). This CDR3 spans 13 amino acids. The ends were cut back, 3 bases at V and 6 bases at J, with 10 bases in the middle. Germline V gene lookup returns CDR1 SGHRS and CDR2 YFSETQ. The CDR3 reads CASSSDGLNEQFF. CDR3 coding DNA: TGCGCCAGCAGCTCCGACGGACTCAATGAGCAGTTCTTC.

The chain links TRBV2 to TRBJ2-3; no clear D gene. CDR3 length: 17 amino acids. Germline CDR1 SNHLY, CDR2 FYNNEI. The V gene lost 3 bases and the J gene lost 2 bases, with 18 bases spanning the gap. CDR3 region: CASSEQLDPPNTDTQYF. The DNA for the CDR3 is TGTGCCAGCAGTGAGCAGCTCGATCCCCCCAACACAGATACGCAGTATTTT.

About this clone: Germline and junction disagree at one end, which may indicate a read error. The chain employs TRBV6-5 and TRBJ2-1; TRBD2 is a possible D gene (6 bases). The CDR3 sequence is 13 residues long. Germline lookup yields CDR1 MNHEY and CDR2 SVGAGI. CDR3 sequence: CASNWDSSNEQFF. In DNA, the CDR3 is TGTGCCAGCAACTGGGACTCCTCCAATGAGCAGTTCTTC.

The rearrangement joins TRBV6-1 to TRBJ1-1, with unresolved D. The germline V and J ends were trimmed by 4 bases and 6 bases, with 6 bases remaining between them. Germline CDR1 MNHNS, CDR2 SASEGT. CDR3 length: 11 amino acids. The DNA of the CDR3 is TGTGCCAGCAGTGGACGCCCTGAAGCTTTCTTT. This translates into CASSGRPEAFF.

The rearrangement links TRBV29-1 to TRBJ1-2; TRBD1 matches 7 bases. This CDR3 is 11 amino acids long. From germline, CDR1 is SQVTM and CDR2 ANQGSEA. The ends lost 7 bases at V and 5 bases at J; junction bases unmatched: 4. As DNA, the CDR3 is TGCAGCGCCAGGGGGGGATATGGCTACACCTTC. It translates to CSARGGYGYTF.

J is TRBJ1-4 and V is TRBV5-1; no firm D call. The CDR3 length is 14 residues. V lost 2 bases and J 4 bases, leaving 9 bases between the germline ends. Looked up from germline, CDR1 is SGHRS and CDR2 is YFSETQ. The CDR3 DNA follows: TGCGCCAGCAGCTTTGGGCAGTTTAATGAAAAACTGTTTTTT. Translating gives CASSFGQFNEKLFF.

The CDR3 coding sequence is TGTGCCAGCAGTTACTCTCAGGACAGTAACTATGGCTACACCTTC. This translates into CASSYSQDSNYGYTF. The V call is TRBV6-6, the J call TRBJ1-2, with a possible D match to TRBD1 (6 bases). This CDR3 region has 15 residues. V was trimmed by 0 bases and J by 1 base, leaving 9 bases between them. Per the germline V gene, CDR1 is MNHNY and CDR2 is SVGAGI (reference sequence).

The chain combines TRBV6-1 with TRBJ1-2; 9 bases line up with TRBD1. V dropped 3 bases and J dropped 7; count of bases not matched to a gene: 9. Germline CDR1 reads MNHNS; CDR2 reads SASEGT. This CDR3 is 15 amino acids long. CDR3 nucleotide sequence: TGTGCCAGCAGTGAGCCGGGACAGGGAGATCCTGGCTACACCTTC. Protein: CASSEPGQGDPGYTF.

V gene TRBV11-2 combines with J gene TRBJ2-1; D not certain. Germline V lookup: CDR1 SGHAT, CDR2 FQNNGV. CDR3 length: 16 amino acids. The V end was cut by 0 bases, the J end by 0 bases, with 9 bases between. CDR3 residues: CASSLDQMISYNEQFF. CDR3 sequence (DNA): TGTGCCAGCAGCTTAGATCAGATGATCTCCTACAATGAGCAGTTCTTC.

The gene calls are TRBV28 and TRBJ2-2; 8 nucleotides line up with TRBD1. V shed 6 bases, J shed 6 bases, and the junction held 0 bases outside the gene matches. Per germline, CDR1 MDHEN and CDR2 SYDVKM. The CDR3 has 12 residues. The CDR3 DNA follows: TGTGCCAGCAGGACAGGGGCCGGGGAGCTGTTTTTT. This gives the protein CASRTGAGELFF. Full variable domain (remainder filled in from reference TRBV28 and TRBJ2-2): DVKVTQSSRYLVKRTGEKVFLECVQDMDHENMFWYRQDPGLGLRLIYFSYDVKMKEKGDIPEGYSVSREKKERFSLILESASTNQTSMYLCASRTGAGELFFGEGSRLTVL.

The chain is built from TRBV27 and TRBJ2-3, with 9 bases that match TRBD1. The junction had 10 bases not matched to a gene; V was cut back by 5 bases and J by 4 bases. The CDR3 length is 16 residues. CDR1 MNHEY and CDR2 SMNVEV come from the germline V gene (reference sequence). CDR3 sequence: CASSDPGQGDADTQYF. The CDR3 DNA sequence: TGTGCCAGCAGTGACCCGGGACAGGGAGACGCAGATACGCAGTATTTT.

CDR3 coding DNA: TGTGCCAGCCATGGCCCCCTGACAGGATCTGGCGAGCAGTACTTC. It is translated as CASHGPLTGSGEQYF. The chain uses TRBV28 and TRBJ2-7, with D tentatively TRBD1 (6 bases). The ends were cut back, 8 bases at V and 6 bases at J, with 23 bases in the middle. The CDR3 runs to 15 residues. Germline V gene sequence: CDR1 MDHEN, CDR2 SYDVKM.

This chain links TRBV5-6 with TRBJ1-1; 9 nucleotides align to TRBD1. The germline V gene has CDR1 SGHDT and CDR2 YYEEEE. The CDR3 totals 16 residues. V lost 4 bases to trimming and J lost 1 base; unmatched junction nucleotides: 8. CDR3: CASSLTGQGKNTEAFF. CDR3 nucleotide sequence: TGTGCCAGCAGCCTAACCGGACAGGGGAAGAACACTGAAGCTTTCTTT.

V usage is TRBV5-1 and J usage is TRBJ2-1, with 8 bases that match TRBD1. The CDR3 is made up of 14 amino acids. V lost 3 bases to trimming and J lost 6 bases; unmatched junction nucleotides: 5. The germline V gene encodes CDR1 SGHRS and CDR2 YFSETQ. CDR3 bases: TGCGCCAGCAGCTACGGACAGGGAGGCAATGAGCAGTTCTTC. Amino acids: CASSYGQGGNEQFF.

This sequence joins TRBV5-1 and TRBJ2-1; TRBD1 matches 8 bases. CDR1 is SGHRS, CDR2 YFSETQ, per germline. The V segment lost 3 bases and the J segment 0 bases; nucleotides outside the gene matches: 2. The CDR3 is 15 amino acids. The DNA for the CDR3 is TGCGCCAGCAGCTCAGGACAGGGCTCCTACAATGAGCAGTTCTTC. Translated: CASSSGQGSYNEQFF.

The rearrangement links TRBV9 to TRBJ2-3, with a possible D match to TRBD1 (5 bases). The germline gives CDR1 SGDLS, CDR2 YYNGEE. The germline V and J ends were trimmed by 0 bases and 2 bases, with 10 bases remaining between them. CDR3 length equals 15 residues. The CDR3 DNA reads as TGTGCCAGCAGCGTAGGGGGCTTTTCCACAGATACGCAGTATTTT. Residues: CASSVGGFSTDTQYF.